The text below deals with one T cell receptor beta chain. This sample is part of a study of blood T cell repertoires in COVID-19. How the authors handled the data: Estimated nucleated cell counts came from reference gene primer amplification. Produced via immunoSEQ multiplex PCR; TCRdb's table is partial and in-frame only. The V and J calls and clone size were taken over from that table, and D and trimming were inferred from the DNA. The sample consists of about 240,000 clones, about 85% of them appearing once. Deletions cut 4 bases from V and 9 bases from J, with 10 bases between. CDR3 length equals 13 residues. Germline assignment: CDR1 SEHNR and CDR2 FQNEAQ (reference sequence).

This chain uses TRBV7-9 with TRBJ1-6, with unresolved D. This clonotype originated in a man between 60 and 75 years old who had recovered from COVID-19. Sequencing was carried out using peripheral blood. The chain's CDR3 is CASSSTAGSPLHF. The CDR3 coding sequence is TGTGCCAGCAGCTCGACGGCGGGTTCACCCCTCCACTTT.